This T cell receptor (beta chain) was identified in a study of control samples from healthy donors and cancer patients. Germline values: CDR1 MRHNA, CDR2 SNTAGT. V was trimmed by 5 bases and J by 1 base, leaving 8 bases between them. CDR3 length: 13 residues. Sequencing was performed with immunoSEQ multiplex PCR; in TCRdb, only in-frame clones are kept and a portion is missing. The data show tens of thousands of clones, over 85% seen once. The sample was blood. This chain connects TRBV6-4 to TRBJ1-1, with unresolved D. This receptor was obtained from a man aged 50-59 years in good health. CDR3 sequence: CASSTEGNTEAFF. The CDR3 nucleotides are TGTGCCAGCAGTACAGAGGGGAACACTGAAGCTTTCTTT.